One T cell receptor (beta chain) is described in this entry. The data belong to a study of chronic HIV infection and antiretroviral therapy. TCRdb recomputed calls from the 5' RACE reads with MiXCR, one row per CDR3 protein. The data hold 40,000 to 50,000 distinct CDR3 sequences, with approximately 20% observed a single time. Sequencing input: peripheral blood. The clonotype originates from an adult who had HIV and had not received antiretroviral therapy, or was an uninfected healthy control (not recorded which).

CDR3 DNA sequence: TGTGCCAGCAGTTCCAGTAGCGGGAGGGCGACAGATACGCAGTATTTT. Translation: CASSSSSGRATDTQYF. The chain employs TRBV28 and TRBJ2-3; TRBD2 aligns across 11 bases. The CDR3 totals 16 residues. J was trimmed by 3 bases and V by 4 bases; bases with no gene match: 6. Germline-derived CDR1 and CDR2 are MDHEN and SYDVKM. Together with reference TRBV28 and TRBJ2-3, the CDR3 gives the full variable domain: DVKVTQSSRYLVKRTGEKVFLECVQDMDHENMFWYRQDPGLGLRLIYFSYDVKMKEKGDIPEGYSVSREKKERFSLILESASTNQTSMYLCASSSSSGRATDTQYFGPGTRLTVL.